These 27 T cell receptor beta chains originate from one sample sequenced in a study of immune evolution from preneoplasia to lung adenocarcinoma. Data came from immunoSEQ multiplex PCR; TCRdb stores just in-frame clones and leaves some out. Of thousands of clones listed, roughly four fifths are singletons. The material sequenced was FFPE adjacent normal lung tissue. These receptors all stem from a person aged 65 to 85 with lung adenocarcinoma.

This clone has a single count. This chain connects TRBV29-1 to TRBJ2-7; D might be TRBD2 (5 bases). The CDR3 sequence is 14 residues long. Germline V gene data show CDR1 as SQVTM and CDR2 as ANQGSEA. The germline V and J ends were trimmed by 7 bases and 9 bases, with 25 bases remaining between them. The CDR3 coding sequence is TGCAGCGCCCGCCTTTATACAGCCGGCGGGCGGCAGTACTTC. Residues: CSARLYTAGGRQYF.

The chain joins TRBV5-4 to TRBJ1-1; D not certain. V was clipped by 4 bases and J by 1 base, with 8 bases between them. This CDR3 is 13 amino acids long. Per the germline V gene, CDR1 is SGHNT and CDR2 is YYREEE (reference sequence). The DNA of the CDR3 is TGTGCCAGCAGCATCGCAGGGAACACTGAAGCTTTCTTT. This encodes CASSIAGNTEAFF.

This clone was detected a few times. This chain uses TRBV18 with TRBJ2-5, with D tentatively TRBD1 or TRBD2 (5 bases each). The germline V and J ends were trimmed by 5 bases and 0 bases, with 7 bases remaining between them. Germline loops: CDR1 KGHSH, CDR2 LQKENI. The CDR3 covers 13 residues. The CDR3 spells CASSWGHQETQYF. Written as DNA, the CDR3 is TGTGCCAGCTCATGGGGACACCAAGAGACCCAGTACTTC.

CDR3 coding DNA: TGTGCCAGCAGTGTCGGGACAGGGGTGGAAAAACTGTTTTTT. Its translation: CASSVGTGVEKLFF. The chain links TRBV6-1 to TRBJ1-4; TRBD1 matches 10 bases. This CDR3 is built from 14 residues. Germline assignment: CDR1 MNHNS and CDR2 SASEGT. V was pared by 4 bases and J by 8 bases, with 4 bases of the junction left unmatched.

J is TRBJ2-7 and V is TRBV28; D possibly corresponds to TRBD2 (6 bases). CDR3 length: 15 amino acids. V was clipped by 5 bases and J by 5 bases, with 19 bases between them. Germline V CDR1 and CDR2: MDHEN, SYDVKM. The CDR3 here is CASSPSAGGVHEQYF. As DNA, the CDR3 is TGTGCCAGCAGTCCCTCAGCCGGAGGGGTCCACGAGCAGTACTTC.

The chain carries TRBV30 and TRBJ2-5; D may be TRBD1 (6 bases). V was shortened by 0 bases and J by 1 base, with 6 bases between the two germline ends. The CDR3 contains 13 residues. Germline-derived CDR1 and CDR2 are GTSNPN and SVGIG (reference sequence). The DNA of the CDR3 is TGTGCCTGGAGTGTAGGGGGCCAAGAGACCCAGTACTTC. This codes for CAWSVGGQETQYF.

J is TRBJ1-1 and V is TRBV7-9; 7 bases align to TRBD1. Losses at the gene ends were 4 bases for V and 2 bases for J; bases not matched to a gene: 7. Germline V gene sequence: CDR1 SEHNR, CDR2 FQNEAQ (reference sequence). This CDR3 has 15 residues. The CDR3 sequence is CASSSAAGGNTEAFF. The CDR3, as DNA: TGTGCCAGCAGCTCCGCCGCAGGGGGAAACACTGAAGCTTTCTTT.

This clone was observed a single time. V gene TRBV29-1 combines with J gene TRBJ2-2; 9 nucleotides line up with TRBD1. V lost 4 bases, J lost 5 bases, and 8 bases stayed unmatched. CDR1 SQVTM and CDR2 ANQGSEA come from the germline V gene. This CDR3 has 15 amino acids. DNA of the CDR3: TGCAGCGTTGGGGGACAGGGAGTAGGGACCGGGGAGCTGTTTTTT. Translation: CSVGGQGVGTGELFF.

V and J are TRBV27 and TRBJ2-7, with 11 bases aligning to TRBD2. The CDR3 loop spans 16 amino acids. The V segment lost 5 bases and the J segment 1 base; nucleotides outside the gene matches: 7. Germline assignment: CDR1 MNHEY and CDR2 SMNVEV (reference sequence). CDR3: CASSVTSGGLSYEQYF. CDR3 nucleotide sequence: TGTGCCAGCAGTGTCACTAGCGGGGGATTATCCTACGAGCAGTACTTC.

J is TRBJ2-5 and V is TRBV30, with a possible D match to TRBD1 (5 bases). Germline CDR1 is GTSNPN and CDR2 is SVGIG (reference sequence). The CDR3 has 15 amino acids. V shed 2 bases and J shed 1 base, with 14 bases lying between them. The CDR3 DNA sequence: TGTGCCTGGAGTCACGAACAGGCGTCCCAAGAGACCCAGTACTTC. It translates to CAWSHEQASQETQYF. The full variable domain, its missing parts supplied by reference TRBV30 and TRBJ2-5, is SQTIHQWPATLVQPVGSPLSLECTVEGTSNPNLYWYRQAAGRGLQLLFYSVGIGQISSEVPQNLSASRPQDRQFILSSKKLLLSDSGFYLCAWSHEQASQETQYFGPGTRLLVL.

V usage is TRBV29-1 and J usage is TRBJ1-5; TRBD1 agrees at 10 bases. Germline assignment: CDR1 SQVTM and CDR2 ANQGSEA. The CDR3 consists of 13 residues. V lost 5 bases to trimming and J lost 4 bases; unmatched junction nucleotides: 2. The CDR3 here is CSVKDRGNQPQHF. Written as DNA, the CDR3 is TGCAGCGTTAAGGACAGGGGGAATCAGCCCCAGCATTTT.

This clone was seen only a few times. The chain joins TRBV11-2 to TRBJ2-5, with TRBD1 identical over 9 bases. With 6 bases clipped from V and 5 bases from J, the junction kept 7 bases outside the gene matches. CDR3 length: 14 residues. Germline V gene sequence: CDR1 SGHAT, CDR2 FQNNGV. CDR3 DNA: TGTGCCAGCAGTGATGGACAGGGGAGGGAGACCCAGTACTTC. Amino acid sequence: CASSDGQGRETQYF.

The CDR3, as DNA: TGCAGCGTGGGAGAGGCCACCTCGGGTACGCAGTATTTT. Translated, it gives CSVGEATSGTQYF. The V gene is TRBV29-1, the J gene TRBJ2-3, with D tentatively TRBD2 (5 bases). This CDR3 comprises 13 residues. V lost 6 bases and J lost 8, with 18 bases in between. Per germline, CDR1 SQVTM and CDR2 ANQGSEA.

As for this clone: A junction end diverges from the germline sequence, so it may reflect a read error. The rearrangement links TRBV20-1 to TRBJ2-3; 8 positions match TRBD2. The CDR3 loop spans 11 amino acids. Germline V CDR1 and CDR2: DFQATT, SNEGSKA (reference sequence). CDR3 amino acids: CSAYRAGENHF. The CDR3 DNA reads TGCAGTGCCTACCGAGCGGGAGAGAACCATTTT.

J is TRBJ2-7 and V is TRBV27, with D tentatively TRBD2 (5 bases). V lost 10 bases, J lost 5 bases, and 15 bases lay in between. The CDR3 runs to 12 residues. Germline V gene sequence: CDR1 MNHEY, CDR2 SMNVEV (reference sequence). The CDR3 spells CATSGSFHEQYF. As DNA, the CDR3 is TGTGCCACCTCGGGGAGTTTCCACGAGCAGTACTTC.

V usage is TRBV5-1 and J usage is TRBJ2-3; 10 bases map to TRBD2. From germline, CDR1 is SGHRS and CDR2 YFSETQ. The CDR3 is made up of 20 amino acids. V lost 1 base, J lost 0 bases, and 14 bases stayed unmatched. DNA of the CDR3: TGCGCCAGCAGCTTGCCGAAAGCTAGCGGGAGTTCCGCTAGCACAGATACGCAGTATTTT. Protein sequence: CASSLPKASGSSASTDTQYF. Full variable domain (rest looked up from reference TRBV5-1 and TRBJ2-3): KAGVTQTPRYLIKTRGQQVTLSCSPISGHRSVSWYQQTPGQGLQFLFEYFSETQRNKGNFPGRFSGRQFSNSRSEMNVSTLELGDSALYLCASSLPKASGSSASTDTQYFGPGTRLTVL.

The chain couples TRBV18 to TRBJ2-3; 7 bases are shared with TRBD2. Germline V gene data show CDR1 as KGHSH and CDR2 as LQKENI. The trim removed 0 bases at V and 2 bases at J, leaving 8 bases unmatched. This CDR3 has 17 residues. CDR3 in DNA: TGTGCCAGCTCACCACCCTCTAGCGGATTCTTCACAGATACGCAGTATTTT. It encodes CASSPPSSGFFTDTQYF.

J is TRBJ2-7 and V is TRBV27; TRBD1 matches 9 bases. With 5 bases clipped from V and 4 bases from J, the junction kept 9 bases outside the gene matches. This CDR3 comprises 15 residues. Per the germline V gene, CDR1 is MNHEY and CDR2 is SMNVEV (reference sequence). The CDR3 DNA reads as TGTGCCAGCAGTATCACGACAGGGGGTAGTTACGAGCAGTACTTC. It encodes CASSITTGGSYEQYF.

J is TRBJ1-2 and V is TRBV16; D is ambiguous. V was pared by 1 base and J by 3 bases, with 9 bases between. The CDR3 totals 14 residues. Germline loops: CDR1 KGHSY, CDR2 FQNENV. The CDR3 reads CASSQYVGYYGYTF. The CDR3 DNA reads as TGTGCCAGCAGCCAATATGTCGGATACTATGGCTACACCTTC. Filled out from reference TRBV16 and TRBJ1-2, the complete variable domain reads GEEVAQTPKHLVRGEGQKAKLYCAPIKGHSYVFWYQQVLKNEFKFLISFQNENVFDETGMPKERFSAKCLPNSPCSLEIQATKLEDSAVYFCASSQYVGYYGYTFGSGTRLTVV.

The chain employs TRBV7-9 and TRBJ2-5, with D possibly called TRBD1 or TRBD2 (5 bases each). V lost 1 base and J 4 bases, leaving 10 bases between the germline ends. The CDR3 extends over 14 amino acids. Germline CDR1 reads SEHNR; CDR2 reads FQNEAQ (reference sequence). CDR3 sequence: CASSLEAGRETQYF. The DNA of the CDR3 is TGTGCCAGCAGCTTAGAGGCAGGGAGAGAGACCCAGTACTTC. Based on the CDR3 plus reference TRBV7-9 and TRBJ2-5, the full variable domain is DTGVSQNPRHKITKRGQNVTFRCDPISEHNRLYWYRQTLGQGPEFLTYFQNEAQLEKSRLLSDRFSAERPKGSFSTLEIQRTEQGDSAMYLCASSLEAGRETQYFGPGTRLLVL.

CDR3 in DNA: TGTGCCTGGAGGAAAGACCTAGGAGGGCTCGGGGCTGAAGCTTTCTTT. As protein: CAWRKDLGGLGAEAFF. The rearrangement uses TRBV30 and TRBJ1-1; D gene unclear. The CDR3 length is 16 residues. Germline V gene data show CDR1 as GTSNPN and CDR2 as SVGIG (reference sequence). The V end was cut by 3 bases, the J end by 6 bases, with 23 bases between.

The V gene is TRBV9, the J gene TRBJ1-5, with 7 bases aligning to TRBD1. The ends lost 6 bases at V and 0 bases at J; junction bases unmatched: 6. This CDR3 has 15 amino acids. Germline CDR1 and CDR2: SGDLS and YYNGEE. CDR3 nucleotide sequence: TGTGCCAGCAACCAGACAGGGTATAGCAATCAGCCCCAGCATTTT. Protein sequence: CASNQTGYSNQPQHF.

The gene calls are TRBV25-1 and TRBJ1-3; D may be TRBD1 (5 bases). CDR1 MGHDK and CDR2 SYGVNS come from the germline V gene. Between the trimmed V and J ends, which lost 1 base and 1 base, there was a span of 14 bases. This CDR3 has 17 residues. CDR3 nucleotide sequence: TGTGCCAGCAGTGAATCAGGCAGGGCCTTTTCTGGAAACACCATATATTTT. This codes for CASSESGRAFSGNTIYF.

In DNA, the CDR3 is TGTGCCAGCAGCTTATATGCCCGAGAGGGTACAGATACGCAGTATTTT. Its translation: CASSLYAREGTDTQYF. The J gene is TRBJ2-3, the V gene TRBV7-3, with D perhaps TRBD2 (5 bases). Germline V CDR1 and CDR2: SGHTA, FQGTGA. CDR3 size: 16 residues. V shed 2 bases and J shed 3 bases, with 15 bases lying between them.

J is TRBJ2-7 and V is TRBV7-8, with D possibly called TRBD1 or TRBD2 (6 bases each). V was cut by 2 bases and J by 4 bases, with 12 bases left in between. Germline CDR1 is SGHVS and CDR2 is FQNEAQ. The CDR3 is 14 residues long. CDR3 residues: CASSLRRGWYEQYF. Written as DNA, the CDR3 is TGTGCCAGCAGCTTAAGGAGGGGGTGGTACGAGCAGTACTTC.

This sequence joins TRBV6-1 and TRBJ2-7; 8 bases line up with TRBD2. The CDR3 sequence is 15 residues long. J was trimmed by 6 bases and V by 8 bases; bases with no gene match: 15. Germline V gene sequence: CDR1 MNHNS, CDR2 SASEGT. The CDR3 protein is CASGQDVAGTVEQYF. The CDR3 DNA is TGTGCCAGCGGGCAGGACGTAGCGGGAACGGTCGAGCAGTACTTC.

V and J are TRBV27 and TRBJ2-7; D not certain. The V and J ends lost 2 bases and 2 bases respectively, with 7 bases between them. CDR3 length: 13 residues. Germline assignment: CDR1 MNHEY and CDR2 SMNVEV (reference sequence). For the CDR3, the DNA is TGTGCCAGCAGTTTAAGACTCGCCTACGAGCAGTACTTC. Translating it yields CASSLRLAYEQYF.